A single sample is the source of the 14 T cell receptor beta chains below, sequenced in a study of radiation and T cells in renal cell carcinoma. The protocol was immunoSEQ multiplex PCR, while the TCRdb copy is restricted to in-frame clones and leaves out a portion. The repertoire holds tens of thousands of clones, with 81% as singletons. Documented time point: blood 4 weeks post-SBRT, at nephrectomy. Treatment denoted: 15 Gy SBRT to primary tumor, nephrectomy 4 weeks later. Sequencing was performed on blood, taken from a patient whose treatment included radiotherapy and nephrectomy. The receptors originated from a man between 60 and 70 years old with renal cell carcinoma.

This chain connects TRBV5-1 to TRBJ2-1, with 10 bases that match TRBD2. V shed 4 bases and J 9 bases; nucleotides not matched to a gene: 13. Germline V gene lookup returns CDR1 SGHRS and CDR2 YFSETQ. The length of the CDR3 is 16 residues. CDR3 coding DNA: TGCGCCAGCAGCCCCAGGCTAGCGGGAGTATGGGGTGAGCAGTTCTTC. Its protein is CASSPRLAGVWGEQFF.

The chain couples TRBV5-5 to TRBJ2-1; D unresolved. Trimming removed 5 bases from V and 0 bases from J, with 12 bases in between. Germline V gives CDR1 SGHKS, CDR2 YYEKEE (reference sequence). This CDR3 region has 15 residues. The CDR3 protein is CASSLWTGSYNEQFF. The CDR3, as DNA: TGTGCCAGCAGTTTGTGGACGGGCTCCTACAATGAGCAGTTCTTC.

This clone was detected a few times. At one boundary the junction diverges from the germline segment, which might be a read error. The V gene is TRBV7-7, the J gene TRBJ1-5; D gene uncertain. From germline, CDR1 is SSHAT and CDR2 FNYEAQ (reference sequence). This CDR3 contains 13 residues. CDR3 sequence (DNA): TGTGCTAGCAGCTTAGAGCTTGGTCAGCCCCAGCATTTT. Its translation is CASSLELGQPQHF. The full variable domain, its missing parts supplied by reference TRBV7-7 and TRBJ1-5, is GAGVSQSPRYKVTKRGQDVTLRCDPISSHATLYWYQQALGQGPEFLTYFNYEAQPDKSGLPSDRFSAERPEGSISTLTIQRTEQRDSAMYRCASSLELGQPQHFGDGTRLSIL.

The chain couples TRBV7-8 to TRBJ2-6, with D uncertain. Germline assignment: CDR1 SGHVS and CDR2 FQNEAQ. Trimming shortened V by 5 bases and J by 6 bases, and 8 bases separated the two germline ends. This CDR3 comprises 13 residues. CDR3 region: CASSLRLANVLTF. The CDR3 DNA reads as TGTGCCAGCAGCCTCCGGCTGGCCAACGTCCTGACTTTC.

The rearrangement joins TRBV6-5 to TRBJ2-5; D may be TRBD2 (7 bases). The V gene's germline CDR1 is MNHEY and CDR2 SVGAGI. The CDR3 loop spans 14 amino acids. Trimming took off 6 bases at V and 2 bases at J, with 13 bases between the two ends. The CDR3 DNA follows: TGTGCCAGCAGCCCCAGGGGACTACAAGAGACCCAGTACTTC. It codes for CASSPRGLQETQYF.

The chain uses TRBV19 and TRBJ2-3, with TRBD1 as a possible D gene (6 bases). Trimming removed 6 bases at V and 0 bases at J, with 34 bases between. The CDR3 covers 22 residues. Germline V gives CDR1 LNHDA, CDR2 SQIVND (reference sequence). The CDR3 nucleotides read TGTGCCAGTAGCCAGACTGTGGGAGAAGGACAGCCGGGACAAGCTAGCACAGATACGCAGTATTTT. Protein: CASSQTVGEGQPGQASTDTQYF. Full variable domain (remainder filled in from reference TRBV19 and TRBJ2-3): DGGITQSPKYLFRKEGQNVTLSCEQNLNHDAMYWYRQDPGQGLRLIYYSQIVNDFQKGDIAEGYSVSREKKESFPLTVTSAQKNPTAFYLCASSQTVGEGQPGQASTDTQYFGPGTRLTVL.

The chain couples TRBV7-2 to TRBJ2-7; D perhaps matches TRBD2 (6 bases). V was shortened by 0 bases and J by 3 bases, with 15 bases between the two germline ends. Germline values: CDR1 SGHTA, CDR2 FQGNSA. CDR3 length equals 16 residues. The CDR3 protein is CASSLALGGVLYEQYF. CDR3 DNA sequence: TGTGCCAGCAGCTTAGCGCTTGGCGGGGTCCTCTACGAGCAGTACTTC.

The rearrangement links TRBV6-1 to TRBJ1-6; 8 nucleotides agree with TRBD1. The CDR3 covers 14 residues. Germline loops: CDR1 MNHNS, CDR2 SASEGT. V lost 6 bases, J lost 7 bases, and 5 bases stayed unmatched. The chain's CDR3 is CASSRRQGNSPLHF. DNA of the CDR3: TGTGCCAGCAGCAGAAGACAGGGGAATTCACCCCTCCACTTT.

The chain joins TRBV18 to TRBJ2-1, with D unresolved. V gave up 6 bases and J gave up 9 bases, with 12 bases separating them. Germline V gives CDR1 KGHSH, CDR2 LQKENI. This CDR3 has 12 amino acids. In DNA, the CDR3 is TGTGCCAGCTCCTTAATCGGCCTTGAGCAGTTCTTC. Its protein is CASSLIGLEQFF.

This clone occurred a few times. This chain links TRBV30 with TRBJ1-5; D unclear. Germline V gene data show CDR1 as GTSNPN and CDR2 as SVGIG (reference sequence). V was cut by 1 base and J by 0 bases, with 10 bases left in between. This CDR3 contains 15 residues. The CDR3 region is CAWSDGSNSNQPQHF. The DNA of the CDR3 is TGTGCCTGGAGTGATGGGAGCAATAGCAATCAGCCCCAGCATTTT.

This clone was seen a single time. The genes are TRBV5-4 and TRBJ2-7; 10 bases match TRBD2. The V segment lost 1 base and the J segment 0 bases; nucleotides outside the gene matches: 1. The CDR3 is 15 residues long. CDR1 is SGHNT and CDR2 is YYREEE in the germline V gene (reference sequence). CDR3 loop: CASSLTSGNSYEQYF. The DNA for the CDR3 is TGTGCCAGCAGCTTGACTAGCGGGAACTCCTACGAGCAGTACTTC.

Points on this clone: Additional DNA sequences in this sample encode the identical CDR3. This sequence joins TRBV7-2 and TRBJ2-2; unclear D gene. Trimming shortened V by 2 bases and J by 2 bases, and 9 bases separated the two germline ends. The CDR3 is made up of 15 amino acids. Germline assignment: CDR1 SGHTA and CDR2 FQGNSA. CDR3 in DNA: TGTGCCAGCAGCTTATTGGCGGAAAACACCGGGGAGCTGTTTTTT. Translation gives CASSLLAENTGELFF.

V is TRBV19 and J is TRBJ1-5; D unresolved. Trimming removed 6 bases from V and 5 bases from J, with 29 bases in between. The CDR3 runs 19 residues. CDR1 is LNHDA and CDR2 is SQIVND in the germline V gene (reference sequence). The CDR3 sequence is CASSRNVPRVAITDQPQHF. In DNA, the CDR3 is TGTGCCAGTAGCCGAAACGTGCCCCGAGTTGCGATAACAGATCAGCCCCAGCATTTT.

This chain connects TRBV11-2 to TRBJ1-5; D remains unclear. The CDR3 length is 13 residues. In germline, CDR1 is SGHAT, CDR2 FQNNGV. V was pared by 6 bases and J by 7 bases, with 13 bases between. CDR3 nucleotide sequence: TGTGCCAGCAGGCGCGACCTGAACCAGCCCCAGCATTTT. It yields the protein CASRRDLNQPQHF.